What follows are 22 T cell receptor beta chains derived from one specimen sequenced in a study of T cell responses to AZD1222 COVID-19 vaccine. This table comes from immunoSEQ multiplex PCR, and its TCRdb copy is limited to in-frame clones, with some not included. The table lists 100,000 to 150,000 clones, around 90% of them singletons. The sample here was peripheral blood, taken on day 0 of MenACWY control vaccination. These receptors were collected from an adult in good health.

The V call is TRBV5-5, the J call TRBJ1-1; D is ambiguous. V lost 0 bases and J lost 1, with 16 bases in between. The CDR3 is 17 residues long. Per germline, CDR1 SGHKS and CDR2 YYEKEE (reference sequence). CDR3 bases: TGTGCCAGCAGCTTGGACAACGGCAGGAAGGGGAACACTGAAGCTTTCTTT. This sequence encodes CASSLDNGRKGNTEAFF.

The V and J genes are TRBV7-9 and TRBJ2-3; 8 nucleotides line up with TRBD1. CDR3 length: 16 amino acids. The V and J ends lost 3 bases and 2 bases, in that order; junction bases with no gene match: 7. Germline V gene data show CDR1 as SEHNR and CDR2 as FQNEAQ (reference sequence). The CDR3 sequence: CASSLYRDRTTDTQYF. For the CDR3, the DNA is TGTGCCAGCAGCTTGTATCGGGACAGGACCACAGATACGCAGTATTTT.

In DNA form, the CDR3 reads TGTGCCAGTAAACCCCTCGGTGGCGGGAGGGCTTACAATGAGCAGTTCTTC. Translating it yields CASKPLGGGRAYNEQFF. The V call is TRBV19, the J call TRBJ2-1; 9 positions agree with TRBD2. CDR1 is LNHDA and CDR2 is SQIVND in the germline V gene (reference sequence). The CDR3 is made up of 17 amino acids. V gave up 7 bases and J gave up 4 bases; unmatched junction bases: 14.

The chain joins TRBV9 to TRBJ2-7; 12 positions match TRBD2. Looked up from germline, CDR1 is SGDLS and CDR2 is YYNGEE. The V gene end was trimmed by 4 bases and the J gene end by 4 bases; junction bases not matched to a gene: 6. The CDR3 consists of 15 residues. This chain's CDR3 is CASSSSGLAGYEQYF. In nucleotides, the CDR3 is TGTGCCAGCAGCTCCTCGGGACTAGCGGGTTACGAGCAGTACTTC.

This clone was seen just once. This chain uses TRBV18 with TRBJ2-6; TRBD1 aligns across 8 bases. Germline V gene lookup returns CDR1 KGHSH and CDR2 LQKENI. V shed 4 bases, J shed 2 bases, and the junction held 7 bases outside the gene matches. This CDR3 has 17 amino acids. CDR3 DNA sequence: TGTGCCAGCTCACAATGGACAGGGACGGCTGGGGCCAACGTCCTGACTTTC. It encodes CASSQWTGTAGANVLTF.

The chain couples TRBV6-2 or TRBV6-3 to TRBJ2-3; 11 nucleotides align to TRBD2. V shed 5 bases, J shed 7 bases, and the junction held 8 bases outside the gene matches. The CDR3 contains 15 residues. Germline assignment: CDR1 MNHEY and CDR2 SVGEGT. The CDR3 coding sequence is TGTGCCAGCAGTCCAACTAGCGGGGGCGGGAATACGCAGTATTTT. It is translated as CASSPTSGGGNTQYF.

The J gene is TRBJ2-7, the V gene TRBV15; 13 nucleotides align to TRBD2. Trimming at V came to 5 bases and at J to 4 bases, leaving 2 bases not matched to a gene. Looked up from germline, CDR1 is LNHNV and CDR2 is YYDKDF (reference sequence). The CDR3 is 14 residues long. DNA for the CDR3: TGTGCCACCAGCTCGGGACTAGCGGGGTACGAGCAGTACGTC. Translation gives CATSSGLAGYEQYV.

The chain combines TRBV24-1 with TRBJ2-1, with TRBD2 matching over 8 bases. CDR3 length: 16 amino acids. Per germline, CDR1 KGHDR and CDR2 SFDVKD. Germline trimming cut 9 bases from V and 3 bases from J; bases unmatched to any gene: 12. The CDR3 bases are TGTGCCACCTCCACTCCGGCGGGGGGCAGCTACAATGAGCAGTTCTTC. Encoded protein: CATSTPAGGSYNEQFF.

The chain has TRBV10-2 and TRBJ1-3; the D is unclear. The CDR3 is made up of 14 amino acids. Trimming stripped 0 bases from V and 2 bases from J, with 5 bases between. Germline CDR1 is WSHSY and CDR2 is SAAADI. The CDR3 region is CASSESSAGNTIYF. Here the CDR3 DNA reads TGCGCCAGCAGTGAGTCTAGCGCTGGAAACACCATATATTTT.

The chain uses TRBV28 and TRBJ2-7; D is unclear. The germline V and J ends were trimmed by 3 bases and 3 bases, with 15 bases remaining between them. Per germline, CDR1 MDHEN and CDR2 SYDVKM. There are 15 residues in the CDR3. In DNA, the CDR3 is TGTGCCAGCAGTTTTAAGGGAAGGTCTCTCTACGAGCAGTACTTC. It is translated as CASSFKGRSLYEQYF.

This chain uses TRBV27 with TRBJ2-1, with TRBD2 matching over 7 bases. J was trimmed by 4 bases and V by 0 bases; bases with no gene match: 3. Germline assignment: CDR1 MNHEY and CDR2 SMNVEV (reference sequence). The CDR3 totals 15 residues. The CDR3 DNA is TGTGCCAGCAGTTTATCGGGGGGGGAATACAATGAGCAGTTCTTC. This encodes CASSLSGGEYNEQFF.

The chain combines TRBV19 with TRBJ2-1, with TRBD1 as a possible D gene (6 bases). V was shortened by 6 bases and J by 4 bases, with 10 bases between the two germline ends. Germline V gene lookup returns CDR1 LNHDA and CDR2 SQIVND (reference sequence). This CDR3 comprises 13 residues. This chain's CDR3 is CASSQDRYNEQFF. In DNA form, the CDR3 reads TGTGCCAGTAGCCAGGACAGATACAATGAGCAGTTCTTC.

There are a few counts of this clone. This CDR3 is also generated by other DNA sequences in the sample. The rearrangement uses TRBV6-5 and TRBJ1-1; D remains unclear. The V end lost 4 bases, the J end lost 0 bases, and 6 bases lay between the germline ends. CDR1 and CDR2 (germline): MNHEY, SVGAGI. This CDR3 comprises 13 residues. DNA for the CDR3: TGTGCCAGCAGTTCCACGGTGAACACTGAAGCTTTCTTT. It is translated as CASSSTVNTEAFF.

The rearrangement uses TRBV5-5 and TRBJ2-5; 10 bases fit TRBD2. This CDR3 has 18 residues. Germline V gene sequence: CDR1 SGHKS, CDR2 YYEKEE (reference sequence). V was pared by 3 bases and J by 6 bases, with 17 bases of the junction left unmatched. The CDR3 spells CASSSNPAASGSSKTQYF. The CDR3 DNA follows: TGTGCCAGCAGCTCTAACCCCGCGGCTAGCGGGAGCTCGAAGACCCAGTACTTC.

The chain carries TRBV6-5 and TRBJ1-2; D ambiguous. V gave up 3 bases and J gave up 2 bases, with 7 bases separating them. CDR3 size: 13 residues. Germline CDR1 MNHEY, CDR2 SVGAGI. CDR3 nucleotides: TGTGCCAGCAGTTATCAGAGAAACTATGGCTACACCTTC. This sequence encodes CASSYQRNYGYTF.

The chain uses TRBV2 and TRBJ1-1, with a tentative D call TRBD1 (5 bases). Germline V gene lookup returns CDR1 SNHLY and CDR2 FYNNEI. V shed 3 bases and J shed 1 base, with 15 bases lying between them. The CDR3 consists of 16 residues. This chain's CDR3 is CASSDPGGTENTEAFF. The CDR3 DNA reads TGTGCCAGCAGTGATCCGGGGGGGACGGAGAACACTGAAGCTTTCTTT. The whole variable domain, remainder taken from reference TRBV2 and TRBJ1-1, is EPEVTQTPSHQVTQMGQEVILRCVPISNHLYFYWYRQILGQKVEFLVSFYNNEISEKSEIFDDQFSVERPDGSNFTLKIRSTKLEDSAMYFCASSDPGGTENTEAFFGQGTRLTVV.

The rearrangement joins TRBV3-1 (or the pseudogene TRBV3-2) to TRBJ2-5, with D perhaps matching TRBD1 or TRBD2 (7 bases each). This CDR3 is built from 14 residues. Germline CDR1 is LGHDT and CDR2 is YNNKEL (reference sequence). Trimming left V 3 bases short and J 3 bases short, with 11 bases between. The CDR3 is CASSQRGTEETQYF. CDR3 nucleotides: TGTGCCAGCAGCCAGCGGGGGACAGAAGAGACCCAGTACTTC.

The chain links TRBV24-1 to TRBJ2-2; 10 nucleotides align to TRBD1. With V trimmed by 4 bases and J by 3 bases, 7 bases remained unmatched. Germline-derived CDR1 and CDR2 are KGHDR and SFDVKD. The CDR3 sequence is 17 residues long. The CDR3 here is CATSETPGTGDTGELFF. For the CDR3, the DNA is TGTGCCACCAGTGAGACCCCCGGGACAGGGGACACCGGGGAGCTGTTTTTT.

This CDR3 is CASSQEWDTNEKLFF. CDR3 bases: TGTGCCAGCAGCCAAGAGTGGGATACTAATGAAAAACTGTTTTTT. This rearrangement joins TRBV4-2 to TRBJ1-4, with no clear D. CDR1 LGHNA and CDR2 YNFKEQ come from the germline V gene. The germline V and J ends were trimmed by 0 bases and 2 bases, with 7 bases remaining between them. This CDR3 has 15 residues.

The rearrangement uses TRBV18 and TRBJ2-2; D is unclear. The length of the CDR3 is 13 residues. Trimming stripped 3 bases from V and 0 bases from J, with 2 bases between. Germline assignment: CDR1 KGHSH and CDR2 LQKENI. The CDR3 is CASSPPNTGELFF. The CDR3 coding sequence is TGTGCCAGCTCACCTCCGAACACCGGGGAGCTGTTTTTT.

This sequence joins TRBV7-8 and TRBJ2-2, with D unresolved. Germline V gene sequence: CDR1 SGHVS, CDR2 FQNEAQ. V dropped 1 base and J dropped 0 bases, with 12 bases sitting between them. The CDR3 consists of 17 residues. The CDR3: CASSLVIAVTNTGELFF. The CDR3 nucleotides are TGTGCCAGCAGCTTAGTAATAGCAGTTACGAACACCGGGGAGCTGTTTTTT.

CDR3 in amino acids: CASSFVGDSNQPQHF. In DNA, the CDR3 is TGTGCCAGCAGTTTTGTCGGCGATAGCAATCAGCCCCAGCATTTT. V and J are TRBV27 and TRBJ1-5; D not resolved. The V gene lost 3 bases and the J gene lost 0 bases, with 9 bases spanning the gap. The CDR3 is 15 residues long. CDR1 is MNHEY, CDR2 SMNVEV, per germline (reference sequence).